The TCR beta chain under discussion was sequenced for a study of T cell responses to AZD1222 COVID-19 vaccine. Profiled with immunoSEQ multiplex PCR; TCRdb holds only in-frame clones, not every one. The table records fewer than 150,000 clones, 88% of them present only once. This clone was detected once. The CDR3 runs to 15 residues. V was pared by 1 base and J by 0 bases, with 9 bases between. The germline gives CDR1 MNHNS, CDR2 SASEGT. This chain links TRBV6-1 with TRBJ1-2; tentative D call: TRBD1 (6 bases). The material was peripheral blood, obtained 28 days after the second AZD1222 dose. This clonotype originated in an adult who received the AZD1222 COVID-19 vaccine. The CDR3 DNA reads as TGTGCCAGCAGTGAAGGCGGACAGACTAACTATGGCTACACCTTC. As protein: CASSEGGQTNYGYTF.